This T cell receptor (beta chain) originates from a study of cytomegalovirus exposure and HLA in healthy donors. Study results and limitations: Most of the TCR beta V segments (in an earlier analysis) were productive either about 87% or about 30% of the time. The sole available immune exposure information was CMV serostatus.

The study ran its PCR with 60 Vbeta and 13 Jbeta primers. Assay: immunoSEQ multiplex PCR; the TCRdb copy retains only in-frame clones and omits some. The sample lists more than 150,000 clones; over 70% were seen once. About this clone: Its antigen is currently unknown.

After removal of 5 bases from V and 0 bases from J, the junction contained 13 bases not matched to a gene. The CDR3 totals 19 residues. Germline CDR1 and CDR2: KGHSH and LQKENI. This clonotype originated in a man aged 50-59 years in good health and CMV-seronegative. This sequence joins TRBV18 and TRBJ2-5; 12 bases align to TRBD2. The sequenced sample was PBMCs. The CDR3 is CASSGETSGGNTYQETQYF. For the CDR3, the DNA is TGTGCCAGCTCAGGAGAGACTAGCGGGGGAAATACGTACCAAGAGACCCAGTACTTC.